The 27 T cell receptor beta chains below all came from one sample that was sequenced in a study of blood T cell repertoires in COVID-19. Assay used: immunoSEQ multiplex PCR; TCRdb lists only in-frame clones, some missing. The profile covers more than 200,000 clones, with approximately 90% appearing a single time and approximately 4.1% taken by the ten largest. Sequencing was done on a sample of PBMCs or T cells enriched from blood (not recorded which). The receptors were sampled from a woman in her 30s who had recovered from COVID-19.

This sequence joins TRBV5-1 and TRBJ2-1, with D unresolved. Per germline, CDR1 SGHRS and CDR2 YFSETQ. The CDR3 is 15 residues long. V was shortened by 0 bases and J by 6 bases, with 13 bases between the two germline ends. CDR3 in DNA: TGCGCCAGCAGCTTGGGTCCACAACCGGGCAATGAGCAGTTCTTC. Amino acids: CASSLGPQPGNEQFF.

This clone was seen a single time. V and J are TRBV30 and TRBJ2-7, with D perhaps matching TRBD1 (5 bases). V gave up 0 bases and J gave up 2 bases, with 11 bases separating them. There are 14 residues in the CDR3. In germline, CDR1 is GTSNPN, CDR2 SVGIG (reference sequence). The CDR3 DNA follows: TGTGCCTGGAGTGTGGGGCAGCCACCCTACGAGCAGTACTTC. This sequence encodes CAWSVGQPPYEQYF.

The CDR3: CASSYSARANTEAFF. The CDR3 DNA sequence: TGTGCCAGCAGTTACTCCGCCAGGGCGAACACTGAAGCTTTCTTT. The chain couples TRBV6-5 to TRBJ1-1; tentative D call: TRBD1 (5 bases). CDR3 size: 15 residues. Germline CDR1 and CDR2: MNHEY and SVGAGI. The germline V and J ends were trimmed by 0 bases and 1 base, with 9 bases remaining between them.

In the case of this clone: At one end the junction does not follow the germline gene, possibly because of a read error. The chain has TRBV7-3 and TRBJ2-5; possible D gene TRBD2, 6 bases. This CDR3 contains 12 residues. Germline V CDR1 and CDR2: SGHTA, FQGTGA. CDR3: CASSLGGKLLDF. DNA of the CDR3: TGTGCCAGCAGCTTGGGGGGAAAGCTTTTAGACTTC.

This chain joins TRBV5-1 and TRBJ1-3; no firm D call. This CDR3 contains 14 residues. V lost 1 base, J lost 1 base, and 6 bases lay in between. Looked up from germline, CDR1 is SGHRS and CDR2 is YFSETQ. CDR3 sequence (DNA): TGCGCCAGCAGCTTGTACGGGTCTGGAAACACCATATATTTT. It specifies CASSLYGSGNTIYF.

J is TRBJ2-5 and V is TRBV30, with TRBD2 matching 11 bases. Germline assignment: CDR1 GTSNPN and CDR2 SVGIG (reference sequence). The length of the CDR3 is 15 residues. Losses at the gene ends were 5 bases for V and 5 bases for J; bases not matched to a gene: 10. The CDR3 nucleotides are TGTGCCTGGCTTCAACTAGCGGGAGATACGGAGACCCAGTACTTC. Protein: CAWLQLAGDTETQYF.

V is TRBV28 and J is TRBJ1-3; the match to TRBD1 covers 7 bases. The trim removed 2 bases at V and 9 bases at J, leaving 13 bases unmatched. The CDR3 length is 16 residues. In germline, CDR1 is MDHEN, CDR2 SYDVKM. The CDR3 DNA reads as TGTGCCAGCAGTTTACGGGGCAGGGGGTTTCGGGGCACCATATATTTT. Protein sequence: CASSLRGRGFRGTIYF.

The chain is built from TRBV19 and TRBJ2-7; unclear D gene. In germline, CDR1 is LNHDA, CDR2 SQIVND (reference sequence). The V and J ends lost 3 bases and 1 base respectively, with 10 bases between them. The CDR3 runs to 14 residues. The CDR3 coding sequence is TGTGCCAGTAGTATCGCCCCGAGGTCCTACGAGCAGTACTTC. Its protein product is CASSIAPRSYEQYF.

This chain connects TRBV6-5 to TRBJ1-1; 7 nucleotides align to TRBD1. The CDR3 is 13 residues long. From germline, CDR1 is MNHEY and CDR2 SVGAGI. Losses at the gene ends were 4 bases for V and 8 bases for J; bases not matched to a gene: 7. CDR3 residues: CASSFHRDREAFF. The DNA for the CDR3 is TGTGCCAGCAGTTTCCACCGGGACAGAGAAGCTTTCTTT.

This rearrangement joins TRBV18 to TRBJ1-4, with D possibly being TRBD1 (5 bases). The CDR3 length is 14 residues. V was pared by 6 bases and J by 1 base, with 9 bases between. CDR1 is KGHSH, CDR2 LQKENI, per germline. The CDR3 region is CASSLGQTNEKLFF. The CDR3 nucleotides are TGTGCCAGCTCCCTGGGGCAAACTAATGAAAAACTGTTTTTT.

This CDR3 reads CARGRSSYNEQFF. The CDR3 nucleotides are TGTGCCCGGGGTAGAAGCTCCTACAATGAGCAGTTCTTC. The chain has TRBV30 and TRBJ2-1; the D gene is possibly TRBD2 (5 bases). This CDR3 contains 13 residues. CDR1 is GTSNPN, CDR2 SVGIG, per germline (reference sequence). V shed 8 bases and J shed 0 bases, with 11 bases lying between them.

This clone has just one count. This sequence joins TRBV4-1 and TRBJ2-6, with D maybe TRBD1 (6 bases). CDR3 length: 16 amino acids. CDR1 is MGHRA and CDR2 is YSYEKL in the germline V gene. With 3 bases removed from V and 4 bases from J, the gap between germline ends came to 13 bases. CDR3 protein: CASSHPEGEGANVLTF. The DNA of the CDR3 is TGCGCCAGCAGCCACCCCGAGGGGGAAGGGGCCAACGTCCTGACTTTC.

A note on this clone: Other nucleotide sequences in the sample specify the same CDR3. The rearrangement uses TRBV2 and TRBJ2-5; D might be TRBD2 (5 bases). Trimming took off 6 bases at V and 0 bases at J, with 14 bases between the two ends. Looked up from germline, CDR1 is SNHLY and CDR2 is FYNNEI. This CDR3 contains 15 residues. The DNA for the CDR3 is TGTGCCAGCAGGGGTCCGACGGGGAACCAAGAGACCCAGTACTTC. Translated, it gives CASRGPTGNQETQYF.

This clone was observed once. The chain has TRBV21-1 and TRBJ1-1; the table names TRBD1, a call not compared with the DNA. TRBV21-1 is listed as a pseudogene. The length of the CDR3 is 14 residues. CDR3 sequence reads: CASSRDRGNTEAFF. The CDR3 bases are TGTGCCAGCAGCCGGGACAGGGGTAACACTGAAGCTTTCTTT.

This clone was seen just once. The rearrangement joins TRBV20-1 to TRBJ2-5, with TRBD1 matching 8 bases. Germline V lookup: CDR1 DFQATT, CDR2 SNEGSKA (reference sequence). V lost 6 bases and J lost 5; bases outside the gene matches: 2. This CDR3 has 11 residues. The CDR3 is CSAQGAETQYF. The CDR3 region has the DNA TGCAGTGCCCAGGGGGCGGAGACCCAGTACTTC.

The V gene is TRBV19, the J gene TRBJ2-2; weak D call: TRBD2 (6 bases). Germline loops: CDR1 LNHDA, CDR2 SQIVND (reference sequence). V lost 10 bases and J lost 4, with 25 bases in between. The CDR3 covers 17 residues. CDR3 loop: CATSKGLSLMTTGELFF. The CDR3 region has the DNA TGTGCCACCTCAAAGGGACTTTCCTTAATGACCACCGGGGAGCTGTTTTTT.

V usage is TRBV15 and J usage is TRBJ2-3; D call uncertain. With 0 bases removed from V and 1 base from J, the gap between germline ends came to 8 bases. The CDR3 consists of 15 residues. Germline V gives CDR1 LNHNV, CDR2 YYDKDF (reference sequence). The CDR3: CATSRDGPGTDTQYF. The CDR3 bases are TGTGCCACCAGCAGAGATGGGCCGGGCACAGATACGCAGTATTTT. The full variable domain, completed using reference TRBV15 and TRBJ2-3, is DAMVIQNPRYQVTQFGKPVTLSCSQTLNHNVMYWYQQKSSQAPKLLFHYYDKDFNNEADTPDNFQSRRPNTSFCFLDIRSPGLGDTAMYLCATSRDGPGTDTQYFGPGTRLTVL.

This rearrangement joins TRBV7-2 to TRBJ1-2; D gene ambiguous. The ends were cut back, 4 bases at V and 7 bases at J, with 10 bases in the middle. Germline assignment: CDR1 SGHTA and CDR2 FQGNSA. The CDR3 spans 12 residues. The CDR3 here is CASSSDTAGYTF. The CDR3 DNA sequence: TGTGCCAGCAGCTCAGACACGGCTGGCTACACCTTC.

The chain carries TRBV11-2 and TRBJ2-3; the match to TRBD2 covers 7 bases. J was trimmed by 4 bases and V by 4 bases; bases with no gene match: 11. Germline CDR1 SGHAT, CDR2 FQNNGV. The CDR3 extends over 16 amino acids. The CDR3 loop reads CASSWGAGYRSDTQYF. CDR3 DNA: TGTGCCAGCAGCTGGGGAGCGGGGTATAGATCAGATACGCAGTATTTT.

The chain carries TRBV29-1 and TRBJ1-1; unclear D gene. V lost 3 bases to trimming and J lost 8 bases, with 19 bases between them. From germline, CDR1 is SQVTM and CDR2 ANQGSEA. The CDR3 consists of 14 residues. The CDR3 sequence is CSVDEMYAAKEAFF. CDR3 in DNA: TGCAGCGTTGATGAGATGTACGCCGCCAAGGAAGCTTTCTTT.

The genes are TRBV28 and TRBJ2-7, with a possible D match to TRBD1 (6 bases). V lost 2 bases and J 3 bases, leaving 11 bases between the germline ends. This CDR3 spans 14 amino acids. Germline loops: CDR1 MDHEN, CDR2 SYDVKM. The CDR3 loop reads CASSLQGLRYEQYF. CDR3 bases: TGTGCCAGCAGTTTACAGGGGCTACGCTACGAGCAGTACTTC.

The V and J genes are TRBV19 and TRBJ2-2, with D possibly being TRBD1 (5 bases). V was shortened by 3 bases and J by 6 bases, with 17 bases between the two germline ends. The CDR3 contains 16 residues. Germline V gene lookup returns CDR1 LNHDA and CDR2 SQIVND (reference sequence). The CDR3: CASSMGSQGAAGELFF. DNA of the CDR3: TGTGCCAGTAGTATGGGTAGTCAGGGTGCCGCCGGGGAGCTGTTTTTT.

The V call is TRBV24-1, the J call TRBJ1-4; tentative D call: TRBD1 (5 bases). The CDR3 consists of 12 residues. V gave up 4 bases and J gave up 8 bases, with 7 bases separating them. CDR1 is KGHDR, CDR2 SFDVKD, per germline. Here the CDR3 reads CATSEAGEKLFF. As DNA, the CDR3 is TGTGCCACCAGTGAGGCAGGGGAAAAACTGTTTTTT.

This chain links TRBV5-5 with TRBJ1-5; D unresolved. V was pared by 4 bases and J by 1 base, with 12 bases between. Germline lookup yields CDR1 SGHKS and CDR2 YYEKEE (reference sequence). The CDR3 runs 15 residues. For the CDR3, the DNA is TGTGCCAGCAGCCCCTCGGCCGGGAGCAATCAGCCCCAGCATTTT. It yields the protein CASSPSAGSNQPQHF.

This chain's CDR3 is CASRKGTSGRHTDTQYF. The DNA for the CDR3 is TGCGCCAGCAGAAAAGGTACTAGCGGGAGGCACACAGATACGCAGTATTTT. The chain links TRBV5-1 to TRBJ2-3, with 12 bases aligning to TRBD2. The CDR3 length is 17 residues. The V gene's germline CDR1 is SGHRS and CDR2 YFSETQ. V gave up 5 bases and J gave up 2 bases; unmatched junction bases: 9.

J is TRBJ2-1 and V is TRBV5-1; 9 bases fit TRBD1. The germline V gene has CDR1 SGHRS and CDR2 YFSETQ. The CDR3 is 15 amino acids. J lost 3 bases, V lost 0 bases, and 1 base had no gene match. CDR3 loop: CASSLGTGDYNEQFF. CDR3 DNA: TGCGCCAGCAGCTTGGGGACAGGGGACTACAATGAGCAGTTCTTC.

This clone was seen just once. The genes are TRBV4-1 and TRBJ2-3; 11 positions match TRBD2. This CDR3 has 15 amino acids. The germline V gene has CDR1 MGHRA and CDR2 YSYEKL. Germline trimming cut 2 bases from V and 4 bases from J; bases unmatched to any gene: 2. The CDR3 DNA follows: TGCGCCAGCAGCCAACTAGCGGGAGGCTCAGATACGCAGTATTTT. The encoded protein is CASSQLAGGSDTQYF.